The rows below give T cell receptor beta chains drawn from one sample of a study of somatic mutations in cytotoxic T cells in rheumatoid arthritis. Sequenced by immunoSEQ multiplex PCR; TCRdb stores in-frame clones only, minus some. The sample consists of around 16,000 clones, approximately 80% of them appearing once. Sequencing was done on a sample of CD8+ T cells sorted from blood. Every receptor here comes from an adult with rheumatoid arthritis. Both conserved end residues are part of each CDR3. Each record gives: D gene, CDR3 length, V gene, J gene, clone size, CDR3 DNA, CDR3 protein. The D gene is left open where the match is weak. Clone size is shown for a subset of rows, as once, few, many or a class of expanded clone.

d_gene: .
len: 13
v_gene: TRBV10-1
j_gene: TRBJ1-2
abundance: few
CDR3nt: TGCGCCAGCAGTGAGTCAGGGGGCTATGGCTACACCTTC
CDR3aa: CASSESGGYGYTF

d_gene: .
len: 13
v_gene: TRBV5-8
j_gene: TRBJ2-3
abundance: .
CDR3nt: TGTGCCAGCAGCGAGAGGGGTCCGGATACGCAGTATTTT
CDR3aa: CASSERGPDTQYF

d_gene: .
len: 15
v_gene: TRBV6-1
j_gene: TRBJ1-3
abundance: large
CDR3nt: TGTGCCAGCAGTGAAGCGGAGGACTCTGGAAACACCATATATTTT
CDR3aa: CASSEAEDSGNTIYF

d_gene: TRBD1
len: 16
v_gene: TRBV9
j_gene: TRBJ2-2
abundance: once
CDR3nt: TGTGCCAGCAGCAACCCCGGGACAGGGAACACCGGGGAGCTGTTTTTT
CDR3aa: CASSNPGTGNTGELFF

d_gene: TRBD2
len: 15
v_gene: TRBV7-9
j_gene: TRBJ2-3
abundance: once
CDR3nt: TGTGCCAGCAGCCCAACTAGCGGGGGGAAAGATACGCAGTATTTT
CDR3aa: CASSPTSGGKDTQYF

d_gene: TRBD2
len: 15
v_gene: TRBV19
j_gene: TRBJ2-1
abundance: few
CDR3nt: TGTGCCAGCGCGAACTCCGGGAGGGACACCAATGAGCAGTTCTTC
CDR3aa: CASANSGRDTNEQFF

d_gene: .
len: 13
v_gene: TRBV5-1
j_gene: TRBJ1-1
abundance: once
CDR3nt: TGCGCCAGCAGCTCTTCGGGGCTCACTGAAGCTTTCTTT
CDR3aa: CASSSSGLTEAFF

d_gene: .
len: 17
v_gene: TRBV9
j_gene: TRBJ2-2
abundance: .
CDR3nt: TGTGCCAGCAGCTTCCTAGCGACAGGGTCCGACACCGGGGAGCTGTTTTTT
CDR3aa: CASSFLATGSDTGELFF

d_gene: .
len: 13
v_gene: TRBV2
j_gene: TRBJ2-7
abundance: .
CDR3nt: TGCGCCAGCCGGACGGGGGTACCCTACGAGCAGTACTTC
CDR3aa: CASRTGVPYEQYF

d_gene: .
len: 16
v_gene: TRBV27
j_gene: TRBJ2-2
abundance: .
CDR3nt: TGTGCCAGCAGTTTATCGGCCCCTGCAGGGCCCGGGGAGCTGTTTTTT
CDR3aa: CASSLSAPAGPGELFF

d_gene: .
len: 13
v_gene: TRBV2
j_gene: TRBJ2-7
abundance: few
CDR3nt: TGTGCCAGCGGAGACGCGGAGCCCTACGAGCAGTACTTC
CDR3aa: CASGDAEPYEQYF

d_gene: .
len: 17
v_gene: TRBV4-1
j_gene: TRBJ2-5
abundance: .
CDR3nt: TGCGCCACCTCCCCGGGTGTGGGGGCCCCGGGTAAAGAGACCCAGTACTTC
CDR3aa: CATSPGVGAPGKETQYF

d_gene: TRBD2
len: 14
v_gene: TRBV7-9
j_gene: TRBJ2-1
abundance: .
CDR3nt: TGTGCCAGCAGCTCGAGCGGACTAGGTAATGAGCAGTTCTTC
CDR3aa: CASSSSGLGNEQFF

d_gene: TRBD2
len: 15
v_gene: TRBV6-1
j_gene: TRBJ2-3
abundance: .
CDR3nt: TGTGCCAGCAGTGACGGGGGGGGCGCCGCAGATACGCAGTATTTT
CDR3aa: CASSDGGGAADTQYF

d_gene: .
len: 12
v_gene: TRBV6-4
j_gene: TRBJ1-4
abundance: .
CDR3nt: TGTGCCAGCAGTGCGACCGGGGAAAAACTGTTTTTT
CDR3aa: CASSATGEKLFF

d_gene: .
len: 15
v_gene: TRBV7-6
j_gene: TRBJ1-1
abundance: .
CDR3nt: TGTGCCAGCAGCTTACCCCAGGGTAGAATGACTGAAGCTTTCTTT
CDR3aa: CASSLPQGRMTEAFF

d_gene: .
len: 14
v_gene: TRBV28
j_gene: TRBJ2-7
abundance: .
CDR3nt: TGTGCCAGCAGTTTAGTGACAGGCTCCTACGAGCAGTACTTC
CDR3aa: CASSLVTGSYEQYF

d_gene: TRBD1
len: 16
v_gene: TRBV7-9
j_gene: TRBJ2-5
abundance: .
CDR3nt: TGTGCCAGCAGCTTAGTTGGGACAGGGGGCAGAGAGACCCAGTACTTC
CDR3aa: CASSLVGTGGRETQYF

d_gene: .
len: 15
v_gene: TRBV19
j_gene: TRBJ2-6
abundance: .
CDR3nt: TGTGCCAGTAGGGGGGGCGGGCCTGGGGCCAACGTCCTGACTTTC
CDR3aa: CASRGGGPGANVLTF

d_gene: .
len: 15
v_gene: TRBV5-4
j_gene: TRBJ2-2
abundance: .
CDR3nt: TGTGCCAGCAGCTTGTTCGGGGGACTCACCGGGGAGCTGTTTTTT
CDR3aa: CASSLFGGLTGELFF

d_gene: .
len: 18
v_gene: TRBV9
j_gene: TRBJ1-2
abundance: once
CDR3nt: TGTGCCAGCAGCGTAGATTGGGGAGGGCAATTTCCTAACTATGGCTACACCTTC
CDR3aa: CASSVDWGGQFPNYGYTF

d_gene: .
len: 14
v_gene: TRBV27
j_gene: TRBJ2-7
abundance: .
CDR3nt: TGTGCCAGCAGTCCGGGAGTCGGGGGCTACGAGCAGTACTTC
CDR3aa: CASSPGVGGYEQYF

d_gene: TRBD2
len: 15
v_gene: TRBV5-6
j_gene: TRBJ2-5
abundance: .
CDR3nt: TGTGCCAGCAGCTCCGAAACTAGCGGGGTAGAGACCCAGTACTTC
CDR3aa: CASSSETSGVETQYF

d_gene: .
len: 13
v_gene: TRBV5-1
j_gene: TRBJ2-7
abundance: .
CDR3nt: TGCGCCAGCAGCTTGCGATGGGGCTACGAGCAGTACTTC
CDR3aa: CASSLRWGYEQYF

d_gene: TRBD2
len: 14
v_gene: TRBV19
j_gene: TRBJ2-1
abundance: .
CDR3nt: TGTGCCAGTAGTACCTCGGGACTAGCGGATGAGCAGTTCTTC
CDR3aa: CASSTSGLADEQFF

d_gene: .
len: 14
v_gene: TRBV29-1
j_gene: TRBJ1-3
abundance: .
CDR3nt: TGCAGCGTGGCGCCGGGAAGCTCTGGAAACACCATATATTTT
CDR3aa: CSVAPGSSGNTIYF

d_gene: TRBD2
len: 13
v_gene: TRBV6-5
j_gene: TRBJ2-1
abundance: .
CDR3nt: TGTGCCAGCAATAAGCGGGGGGGCGATGAGCAGTTCTTC
CDR3aa: CASNKRGGDEQFF

d_gene: .
len: 15
v_gene: TRBV6-6
j_gene: TRBJ1-5
abundance: few
CDR3nt: TGTGCCAGCGGGTCGGCAGGGGATAGCAATCAGCCCCAGCATTTT
CDR3aa: CASGSAGDSNQPQHF

d_gene: .
len: 15
v_gene: TRBV11-2
j_gene: TRBJ1-4
abundance: .
CDR3nt: TGTGCCAGCAGCTTAGTCGGAGGAAAAAATGAAAAACTGTTTTTT
CDR3aa: CASSLVGGKNEKLFF

d_gene: TRBD2
len: 17
v_gene: TRBV7-9
j_gene: TRBJ2-2
abundance: once
CDR3nt: TGTGCCAGCAGCCAAACACCGCGGGGGGACAACACCGGGGAGCTGTTTTTT
CDR3aa: CASSQTPRGDNTGELFF

d_gene: TRBD1
len: 16
v_gene: TRBV5-8
j_gene: TRBJ2-2
abundance: .
CDR3nt: TGTGCCAGCAGCGTGGGACAGGGGGAAGGATCCGGGGAGCTGTTTTTT
CDR3aa: CASSVGQGEGSGELFF

d_gene: .
len: 15
v_gene: TRBV6-4
j_gene: TRBJ1-5
abundance: .
CDR3nt: TGTGCCAGCAGTGCCACAGGGTCTAGCAATCAGCCCCAGCATTTT
CDR3aa: CASSATGSSNQPQHF

d_gene: .
len: 15
v_gene: TRBV28
j_gene: TRBJ2-7
abundance: .
CDR3nt: TGTGCCAGCAGTCCCGGCCGAGGGGCCTCCTACGAGCAGTACTTC
CDR3aa: CASSPGRGASYEQYF

d_gene: .
len: 16
v_gene: TRBV7-9
j_gene: TRBJ2-3
abundance: .
CDR3nt: TGTGCCAGCAGCTTAGGCTACGGGGACAACACAGATACGCAGTATTTT
CDR3aa: CASSLGYGDNTDTQYF

d_gene: TRBD1
len: 17
v_gene: TRBV6-4
j_gene: TRBJ1-1
abundance: .
CDR3nt: TGTGCCAGCAGCCCCTCCGGGACAGGGGAGGGTTGGACTGAAGCTTTCTTT
CDR3aa: CASSPSGTGEGWTEAFF

d_gene: TRBD1
len: 16
v_gene: TRBV7-9
j_gene: TRBJ1-2
abundance: .
CDR3nt: TGTGCCAGCAGCTCGGTAGACAGGGTTAAGAACTATGGCTACACCTTC
CDR3aa: CASSSVDRVKNYGYTF

d_gene: TRBD2
len: 15
v_gene: TRBV6-4
j_gene: TRBJ2-3
abundance: .
CDR3nt: TGTGCCAGCAGTCCACTAGCGGGGGGCACAGATACGCAGTATTTT
CDR3aa: CASSPLAGGTDTQYF

d_gene: .
len: 15
v_gene: TRBV6-1
j_gene: TRBJ1-5
abundance: .
CDR3nt: TGTGCCAGCAGTGAATCATCCGGGGGAAATCAGCCCCAGCATTTT
CDR3aa: CASSESSGGNQPQHF

d_gene: .
len: 15
v_gene: TRBV4-1
j_gene: TRBJ2-3
abundance: .
CDR3nt: TGCGCCAGCAGCCAAGAGGGCAGTGGCACAGATACGCAGTATTTT
CDR3aa: CASSQEGSGTDTQYF

d_gene: .
len: 15
v_gene: TRBV6-5
j_gene: TRBJ2-5
abundance: .
CDR3nt: TGTGCCAGCAGTTACTACACCGGGAAGCGGGAGACCCAGTACTTC
CDR3aa: CASSYYTGKRETQYF

d_gene: .
len: 19
v_gene: TRBV7-2
j_gene: TRBJ2-1
abundance: .
CDR3nt: TGTGCCAGCAGCTTAGTATTCCTACCGGGGAGGTCCCTCTACAATGAGCAGTTCTTC
CDR3aa: CASSLVFLPGRSLYNEQFF

d_gene: TRBD1
len: 15
v_gene: TRBV27
j_gene: TRBJ1-2
abundance: few
CDR3nt: TGTGCCAGCAGTTTAGCCGGGACAGGGGCCGATGGCTACACCTTC
CDR3aa: CASSLAGTGADGYTF

d_gene: .
len: 14
v_gene: TRBV25-1
j_gene: TRBJ1-6
abundance: .
CDR3nt: TGTGCCAGCAGTGAATTCGGACAGAATTCACCCCTCCACTTT
CDR3aa: CASSEFGQNSPLHF

d_gene: .
len: 15
v_gene: TRBV5-4
j_gene: TRBJ2-5
abundance: once
CDR3nt: TGTGCCAGCACCAAGCGCGGACAGCACCAAGAGACCCAGTACTTC
CDR3aa: CASTKRGQHQETQYF

d_gene: .
len: 15
v_gene: TRBV9
j_gene: TRBJ1-1
abundance: .
CDR3nt: TGTGCCAGCAGCGTCCAGGGTGAGGGGTACACTGAAGCTTTCTTT
CDR3aa: CASSVQGEGYTEAFF

d_gene: .
len: 15
v_gene: TRBV11-2
j_gene: TRBJ2-2
abundance: .
CDR3nt: TGTGCCAGCAGCGCAGACGGGTTTGGTACCGGGGAGCTGTTTTTT
CDR3aa: CASSADGFGTGELFF